The rows below give T cell receptor beta chains drawn from one sample of a study of tumor-infiltrating lymphocytes in primary liver carcinoma. TCRdb re-analysed the multiplex PCR reads in MiXCR, keeping a single row per CDR3 protein. The data contain approximately 310,000 distinct CDR3 sequences, around three fifths of them singletons. The sequencing sample was made of peripheral blood. These receptor sequences come from a middle-aged man with primary liver carcinoma and hepatitis B virus infection. The CDR3 runs from the conserved cysteine through the conserved F or W. Fields, in order: CDR3 DNA, CDR3 protein, V gene, clone size, J gene, D gene. A D gene is named only where the DNA matches it firmly. A row's size may be missing; if present it is once, few, many or a size class.

CDR3 DNA: TGTGCCAGTAGCCCCCCTGGCAGCAATCAGCCCCAGCATTTT
CDR3 protein: CASSPPGSNQPQHF
V gene: TRBV19
clone size: .
J gene: TRBJ1-5
D gene: .

CDR3 DNA: TGTGCCAGCAGTTTACGTGACAGGGGGCTCTCTGGAAACACCATATATTTT
CDR3 protein: CASSLRDRGLSGNTIYF
V gene: TRBV28
clone size: few
J gene: TRBJ1-3
D gene: TRBD1

CDR3 DNA: TGTGCCAGCAGTGACGGGACACTAGCTTTCTTT
CDR3 protein: CASSDGTLAFF
V gene: TRBV2
clone size: .
J gene: TRBJ1-1
D gene: .

CDR3 DNA: TGTGTCAGCAACTTAGGCGGGACCACTCGCTACGAGCAGTACTTC
CDR3 protein: CVSNLGGTTRYEQYF
V gene: TRBV5-5
clone size: .
J gene: TRBJ2-7
D gene: .

CDR3 DNA: TGTGCCACTAGCGGGAACTCTGGGGCCAACGTCCTGACTTTC
CDR3 protein: CATSGNSGANVLTF
V gene: TRBV24-1
clone size: .
J gene: TRBJ2-6
D gene: TRBD2

CDR3 DNA: TGTGCCAGCAGCCAAGAGGCCCTTAATTCACCCCTCCACTTT
CDR3 protein: CASSQEALNSPLHF
V gene: TRBV14
clone size: few
J gene: TRBJ1-6
D gene: .

CDR3 DNA: TGTGCCAGCAGTTTCCCCGCCTCCCGGGGACTCCAATCCTACGAGCAGTACTTC
CDR3 protein: CASSFPASRGLQSYEQYF
V gene: TRBV12-3/TRBV12-4
clone size: .
J gene: TRBJ2-7
D gene: .

CDR3 DNA: TGCAGCGCTGAAACCGGGACAAACTCTGTTCAGTACTTC
CDR3 protein: CSAETGTNSVQYF
V gene: TRBV29-1
clone size: .
J gene: TRBJ2-4
D gene: .

CDR3 DNA: TGCGCCAGCAGCTTGGTGCGGTCTGGGAACACCGGGGAGCTGTTTTTT
CDR3 protein: CASSLVRSGNTGELFF
V gene: TRBV5-1
clone size: .
J gene: TRBJ2-2
D gene: .

CDR3 DNA: TGTGCCAGCAGCCCCTTAGGACTCATGGATGAGCAGTTCTTC
CDR3 protein: CASSPLGLMDEQFF
V gene: TRBV28
clone size: .
J gene: TRBJ2-1
D gene: .

CDR3 DNA: TGTGCCAGGAGTTTACGACAGCTAAACGATGAGCAGTTCTTC
CDR3 protein: CARSLRQLNDEQFF
V gene: TRBV12-3/TRBV12-4
clone size: .
J gene: TRBJ2-1
D gene: .

CDR3 DNA: TGCAGTGCTAGAGGTCAGGGGTTCTCTGGGGAGCAGTACTTC
CDR3 protein: CSARGQGFSGEQYF
V gene: TRBV20-1
clone size: .
J gene: TRBJ2-7
D gene: .

CDR3 DNA: TGTGCCAGCTCCTTGCGGGACAGGCCATTCTCTGGGGCCAACGTCCCGACTTTC
CDR3 protein: CASSLRDRPFSGANVPTF
V gene: TRBV12-1
clone size: .
J gene: TRBJ2-6
D gene: .

CDR3 DNA: TGTGCCAGCAGCTTTACTAGCGGGGGACCCTACGAGCAGTACTTC
CDR3 protein: CASSFTSGGPYEQYF
V gene: TRBV5-5
clone size: .
J gene: TRBJ2-7
D gene: TRBD2

CDR3 DNA: TGTGCCAGCAGCTTACTAGGTCAAGATACGCAGTATTTT
CDR3 protein: CASSLLGQDTQYF
V gene: TRBV7-2
clone size: .
J gene: TRBJ2-3
D gene: .

CDR3 DNA: TGTGCCAGCAGCCACCTAGCGGGAGTCCTCTATGAGCAGTTCTTC
CDR3 protein: CASSHLAGVLYEQFF
V gene: TRBV4-2
clone size: .
J gene: TRBJ2-1
D gene: TRBD2

CDR3 DNA: TGTGCCACCGCCGGGGCAATCAACACTGAAGCTTTCTTT
CDR3 protein: CATAGAINTEAFF
V gene: TRBV10-3
clone size: .
J gene: TRBJ1-1
D gene: .

CDR3 DNA: TGCAGTGCTAGCCACGGGAACACTGAGGCTTTCTTT
CDR3 protein: CSASHGNTEAFF
V gene: TRBV20-1
clone size: .
J gene: TRBJ1-1
D gene: .

CDR3 DNA: TGTGCCAGCAGCTTAACGTCTAGCGGCACCTTCTCCTACAATGAGCAGTTCTTC
CDR3 protein: CASSLTSSGTFSYNEQFF
V gene: TRBV11-2
clone size: few
J gene: TRBJ2-1
D gene: TRBD2

CDR3 DNA: TGTGCCAGCTCACAGCTACAAGGCACAGATACGCAGTATTTT
CDR3 protein: CASSQLQGTDTQYF
V gene: TRBV18
clone size: many
J gene: TRBJ2-3
D gene: .

CDR3 DNA: TGCGCCAGCAGCACCGACTGGGCATCGGATGAGCAGTTCTTC
CDR3 protein: CASSTDWASDEQFF
V gene: TRBV5-1
clone size: .
J gene: TRBJ2-1
D gene: .

CDR3 DNA: TGTGCCAGCAGCTTAAGGGCTCGACCAGCGGGAGGACTAGCAGATACGCAGTATTTT
CDR3 protein: CASSLRARPAGGLADTQYF
V gene: TRBV11-2
clone size: .
J gene: TRBJ2-3
D gene: TRBD2

CDR3 DNA: TGTGCCAGCAGCTTAGGGACTTACGATGAGCAGTTCTTC
CDR3 protein: CASSLGTYDEQFF
V gene: TRBV7-3
clone size: once
J gene: TRBJ2-1
D gene: .

CDR3 DNA: TGTGCCAGCAGTTCCGTTCGGGGGGCGGTCACCTACGAGCAGTACTTC
CDR3 protein: CASSSVRGAVTYEQYF
V gene: TRBV12-3/TRBV12-4
clone size: many
J gene: TRBJ2-7
D gene: .

CDR3 DNA: TGCGCCAGCAGCCAAGACCCGCGGGAGACCCAGTACTTC
CDR3 protein: CASSQDPRETQYF
V gene: TRBV4-1
clone size: few
J gene: TRBJ2-5
D gene: .

CDR3 DNA: TGTGCCAGCAGCTGGCAGGGGGCTGGGGCTGAAGCTTTCTTT
CDR3 protein: CASSWQGAGAEAFF
V gene: TRBV7-2
clone size: .
J gene: TRBJ1-1
D gene: TRBD1

CDR3 DNA: TGTGCCAGCGGGAAGGCGCAGGGCCACGAGCAGTACTTC
CDR3 protein: CASGKAQGHEQYF
V gene: TRBV11-3
clone size: .
J gene: TRBJ2-7
D gene: .

CDR3 DNA: TGTGCCAGCAGCTCTTCCGGGGCAGTGGTCGGGGAGCTGTTTTTT
CDR3 protein: CASSSSGAVVGELFF
V gene: TRBV11-3
clone size: .
J gene: TRBJ2-2
D gene: .

CDR3 DNA: TGTGCCATCCGGGACGCCGGCAGCAATCAGCCCCAGCATTTT
CDR3 protein: CAIRDAGSNQPQHF
V gene: TRBV6-2/TRBV6-3
clone size: few
J gene: TRBJ1-5
D gene: .

CDR3 DNA: TGTGCCAGCAGTCCTAGGACAGGAGGAGGTGAAAAACTGTTTTTT
CDR3 protein: CASSPRTGGGEKLFF
V gene: TRBV12-3/TRBV12-4
clone size: many
J gene: TRBJ1-4
D gene: TRBD1

CDR3 DNA: TGTGCCAGCGGTTACCATCAAGATGGCTACACCTTC
CDR3 protein: CASGYHQDGYTF
V gene: TRBV6-2/TRBV6-3
clone size: .
J gene: TRBJ1-2
D gene: .